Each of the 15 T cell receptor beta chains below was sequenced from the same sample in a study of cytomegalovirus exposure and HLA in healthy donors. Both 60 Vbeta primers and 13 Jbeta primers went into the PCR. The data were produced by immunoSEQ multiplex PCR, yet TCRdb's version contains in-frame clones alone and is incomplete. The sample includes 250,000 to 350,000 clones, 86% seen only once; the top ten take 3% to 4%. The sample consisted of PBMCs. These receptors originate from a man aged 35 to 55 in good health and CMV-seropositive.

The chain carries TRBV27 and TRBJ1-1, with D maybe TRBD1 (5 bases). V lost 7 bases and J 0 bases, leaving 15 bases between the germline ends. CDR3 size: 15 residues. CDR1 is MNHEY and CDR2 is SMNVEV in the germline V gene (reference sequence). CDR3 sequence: CASIPRGRMNTEAFF. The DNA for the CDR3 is TGTGCCAGCATCCCTCGGGGGAGGATGAACACTGAAGCTTTCTTT.

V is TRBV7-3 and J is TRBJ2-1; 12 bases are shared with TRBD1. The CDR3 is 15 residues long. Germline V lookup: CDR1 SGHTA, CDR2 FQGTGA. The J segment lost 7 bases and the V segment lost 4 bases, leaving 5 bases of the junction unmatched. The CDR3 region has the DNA TGTGCCAGCAGCTCGGGGACAGGGGGCCGTAATGAGCAGTTCTTC. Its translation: CASSSGTGGRNEQFF.

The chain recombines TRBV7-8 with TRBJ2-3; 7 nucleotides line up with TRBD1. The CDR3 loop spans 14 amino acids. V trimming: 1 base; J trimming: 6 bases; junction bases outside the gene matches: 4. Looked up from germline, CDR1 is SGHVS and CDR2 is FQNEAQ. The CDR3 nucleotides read TGTGCCAGCAGCTTAGTGGGGACAGTTGATACGCAGTATTTT. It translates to CASSLVGTVDTQYF.

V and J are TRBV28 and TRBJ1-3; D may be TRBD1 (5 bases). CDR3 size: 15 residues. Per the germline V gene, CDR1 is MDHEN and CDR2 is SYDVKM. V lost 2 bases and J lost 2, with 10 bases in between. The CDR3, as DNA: TGTGCCAGCAGTTTAGACAGACTTACTGGAAACACCATATATTTT. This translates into CASSLDRLTGNTIYF.

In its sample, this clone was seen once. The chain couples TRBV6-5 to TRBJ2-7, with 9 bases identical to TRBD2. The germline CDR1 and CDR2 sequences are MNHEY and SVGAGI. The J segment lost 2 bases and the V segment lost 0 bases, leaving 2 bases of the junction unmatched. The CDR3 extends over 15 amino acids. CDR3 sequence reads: CASSYSGGRAYEQYF. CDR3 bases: TGTGCCAGCAGTTACTCTGGCGGGAGGGCCTACGAGCAGTACTTC.

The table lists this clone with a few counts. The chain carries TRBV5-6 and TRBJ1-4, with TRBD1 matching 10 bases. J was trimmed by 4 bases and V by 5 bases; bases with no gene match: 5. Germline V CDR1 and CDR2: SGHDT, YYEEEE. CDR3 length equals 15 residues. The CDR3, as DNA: TGTGCCAGCAGTCACGACAGGGGGCTTAATGAAAAACTGTTTTTT. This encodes CASSHDRGLNEKLFF.

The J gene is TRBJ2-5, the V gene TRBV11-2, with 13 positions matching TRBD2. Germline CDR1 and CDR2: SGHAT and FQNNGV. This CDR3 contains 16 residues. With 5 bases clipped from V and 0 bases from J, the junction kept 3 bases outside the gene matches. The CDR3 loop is CASSRGTSGNQETQYF. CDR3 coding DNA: TGTGCCAGCAGCCGCGGGACTAGCGGGAACCAAGAGACCCAGTACTTC.

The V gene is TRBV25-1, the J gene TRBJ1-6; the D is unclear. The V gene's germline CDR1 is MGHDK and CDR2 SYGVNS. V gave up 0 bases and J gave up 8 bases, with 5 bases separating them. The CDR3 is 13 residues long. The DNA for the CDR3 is TGTGCCAGCAGTGAATATTATTATTCACCCCTCCACTTT. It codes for CASSEYYYSPLHF.

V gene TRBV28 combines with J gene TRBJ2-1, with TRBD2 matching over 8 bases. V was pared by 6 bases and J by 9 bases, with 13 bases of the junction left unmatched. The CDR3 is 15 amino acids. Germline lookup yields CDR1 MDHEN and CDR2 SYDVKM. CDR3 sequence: CASRLLAPGGGEQFF. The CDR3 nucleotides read TGTGCCAGCAGGCTTCTAGCCCCCGGGGGGGGTGAGCAGTTCTTC.

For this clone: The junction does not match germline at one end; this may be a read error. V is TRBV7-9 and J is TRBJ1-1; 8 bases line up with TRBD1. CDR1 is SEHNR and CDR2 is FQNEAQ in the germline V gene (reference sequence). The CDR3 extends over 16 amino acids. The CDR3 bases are TGTTCCAGCAGCCTGACAGGGGCGCTTATGAACACTGAAGCTTTCTTT. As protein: CSSSLTGALMNTEAFF.

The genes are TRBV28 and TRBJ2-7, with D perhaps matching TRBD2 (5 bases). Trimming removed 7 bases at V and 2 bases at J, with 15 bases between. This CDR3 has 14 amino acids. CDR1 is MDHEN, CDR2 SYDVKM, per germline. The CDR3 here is CASTGGQPPYEQYF. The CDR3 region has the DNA TGTGCCAGCACAGGCGGGCAGCCCCCCTACGAGCAGTACTTC.

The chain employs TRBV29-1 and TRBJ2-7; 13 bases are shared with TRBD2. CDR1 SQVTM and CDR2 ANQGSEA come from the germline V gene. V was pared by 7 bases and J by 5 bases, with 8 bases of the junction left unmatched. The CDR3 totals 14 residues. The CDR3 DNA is TGCAGCGCGGGAGGACTAGCGGGAGATCACGAGCAGTACTTC. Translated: CSAGGLAGDHEQYF.

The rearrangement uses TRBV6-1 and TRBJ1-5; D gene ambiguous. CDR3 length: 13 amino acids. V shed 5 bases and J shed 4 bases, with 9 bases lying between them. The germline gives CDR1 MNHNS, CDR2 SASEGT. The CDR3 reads CASSLHRNQPQHF. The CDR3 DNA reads TGTGCCAGCAGTCTCCACCGGAATCAGCCCCAGCATTTT.

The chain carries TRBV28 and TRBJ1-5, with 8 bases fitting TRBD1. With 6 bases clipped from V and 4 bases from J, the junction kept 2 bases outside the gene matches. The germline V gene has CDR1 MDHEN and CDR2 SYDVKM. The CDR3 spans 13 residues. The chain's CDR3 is CASRGQANQPQHF. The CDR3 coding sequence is TGTGCCAGCAGGGGACAGGCGAATCAGCCCCAGCATTTT.

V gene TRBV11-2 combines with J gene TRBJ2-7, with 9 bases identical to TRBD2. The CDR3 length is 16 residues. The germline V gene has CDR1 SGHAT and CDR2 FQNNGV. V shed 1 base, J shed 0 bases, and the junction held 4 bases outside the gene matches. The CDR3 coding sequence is TGTGCCAGCAGCTTAGGACTAGCGGAACTCTCCTACGAGCAGTACTTC. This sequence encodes CASSLGLAELSYEQYF.